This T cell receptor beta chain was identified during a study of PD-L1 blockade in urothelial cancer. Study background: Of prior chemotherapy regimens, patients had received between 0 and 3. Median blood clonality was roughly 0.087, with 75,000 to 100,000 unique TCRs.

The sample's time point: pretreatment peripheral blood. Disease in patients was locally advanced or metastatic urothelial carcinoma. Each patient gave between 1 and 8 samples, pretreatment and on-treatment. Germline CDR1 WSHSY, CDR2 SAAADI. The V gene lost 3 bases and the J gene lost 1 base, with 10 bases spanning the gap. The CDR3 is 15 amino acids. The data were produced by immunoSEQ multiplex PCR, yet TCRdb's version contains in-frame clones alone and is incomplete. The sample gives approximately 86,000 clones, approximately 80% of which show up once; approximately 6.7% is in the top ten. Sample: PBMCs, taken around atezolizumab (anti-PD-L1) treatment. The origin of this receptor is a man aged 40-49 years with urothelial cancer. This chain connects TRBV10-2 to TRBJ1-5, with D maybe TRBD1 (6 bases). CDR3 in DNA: TGCGCCAGCAGTGATATGGGGGCGAGCAATCAGCCCCAGCATTTT. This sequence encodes CASSDMGASNQPQHF.